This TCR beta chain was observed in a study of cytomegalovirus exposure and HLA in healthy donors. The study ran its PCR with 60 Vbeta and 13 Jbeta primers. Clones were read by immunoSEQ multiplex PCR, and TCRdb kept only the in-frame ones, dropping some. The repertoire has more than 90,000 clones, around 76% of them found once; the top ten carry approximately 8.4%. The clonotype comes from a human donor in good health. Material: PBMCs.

CDR3 residues: CASSYEAGGSNEQFF. Written as DNA, the CDR3 is TGTGCCAGCAGTTACGAAGCGGGGGGGAGTAATGAGCAGTTCTTC. The chain recombines TRBV6-5 with TRBJ2-1, with 10 bases aligning to TRBD2. V shed 2 bases, J shed 7 bases, and the junction held 5 bases outside the gene matches. The CDR3 runs 15 residues. The V gene's germline CDR1 is MNHEY and CDR2 SVGAGI.